The sequence of this T cell receptor (beta chain) was determined in a study of vaccination and CD4 T cells after COVID-19. CDR1 is MNHNS and CDR2 is SASEGT in the germline V gene. V gave up 10 bases and J gave up 4 bases, with 10 bases separating them. The length of the CDR3 is 11 residues. This clonotype was found a few times. Its antigen is not identified. Sequencing of the DNA from cultured CD4+ T cells was carried out with the Oncomine TCR Beta short-read assay. TCRdb independently ran MiXCR on the PCR reads; one entry per CDR3 protein. The top ten hold approximately 24% of the sample, which has some 11,000 distinct CDR3 sequences, around 78% seen once. Sample treatment: approximately 11-day PBMC culture with coronavirus spike peptide pools or control peptides (ViraFEST assay). Antigen-specific T cell expansion with peptide pools preceded TCR sequencing in the ViraFEST approach. Days 3 and 7 saw half the medium swapped for fresh IL-2 medium.

This sequence was found in a human donor who had recovered from COVID-19. Sequenced sample: CD4+ T cells from blood, cultured in vitro. The V and J genes are TRBV6-1 and TRBJ1-2, with D unclear. In nucleotides, the CDR3 is TGTGCCATCTCTACCCCCTATGGCTACACCTTC. It encodes CAISTPYGYTF.